This T cell receptor beta chain emerged from a study of a mutant IDH1 vaccine in newly diagnosed glioma. The overall study: Vaccination of patients was performed eight times, in weeks 1, 3, 5, 7, 11, 15, 19 and 23. The study started vaccination 4-6 weeks after radiotherapy alone, or with temozolomide cycles. Whole-study findings and limits: Evidence of vaccine-induced immune responses was documented in about 93% of patients.

The germline V gene encodes CDR1 SGHTA and CDR2 FQGNSA. The CDR3 is 15 amino acids. V was cut by 0 bases and J by 1 base, with 9 bases left in between. The time point denotes: week 5, during vaccination. One vaccine dose held 300 ug of mutant IDH1 20-mer peptide and came with topical imiquimod. Generated by immunoSEQ multiplex PCR, the TCRdb table keeps only in-frame clones and is missing some. The table lists roughly 40,000 clones, roughly 90% of them singletons, with over 2.5% in the top ten. About this clone itself: Its antigen is as yet unknown.

The V call is TRBV7-2, the J call TRBJ1-1; D gene ambiguous. The clonotype was recovered from a man in his fifties or sixties with glioma. This sample comprised PBMCs, obtained from a glioma patient whose treatment included an IDH1 peptide vaccine. CDR3 amino acids: CASSLARRKNTEAFF. Written as DNA, the CDR3 is TGTGCCAGCAGCTTAGCAAGGAGAAAGAACACTGAAGCTTTCTTT.